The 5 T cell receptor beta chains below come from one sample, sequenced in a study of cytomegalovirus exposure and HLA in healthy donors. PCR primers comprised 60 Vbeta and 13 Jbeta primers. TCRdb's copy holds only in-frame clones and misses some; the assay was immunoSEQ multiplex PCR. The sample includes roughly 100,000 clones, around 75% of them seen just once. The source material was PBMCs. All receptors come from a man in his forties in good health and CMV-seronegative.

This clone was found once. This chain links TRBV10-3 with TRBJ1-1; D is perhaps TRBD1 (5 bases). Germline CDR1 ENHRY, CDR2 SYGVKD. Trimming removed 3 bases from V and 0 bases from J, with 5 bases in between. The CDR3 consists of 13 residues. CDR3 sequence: CAISDRVNTEAFF. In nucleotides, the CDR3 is TGTGCCATCAGTGACAGGGTGAACACTGAAGCTTTCTTT.

CDR3 loop: CASSLEAGQPYNEQFF. The CDR3, as DNA: TGCGCCAGCAGCTTGGAAGCGGGTCAACCCTACAATGAGCAGTTCTTC. This chain joins TRBV5-1 and TRBJ2-1; tentatively, D is TRBD2 (6 bases). This CDR3 comprises 16 residues. CDR1 is SGHRS, CDR2 YFSETQ, per germline. Deletions cut 0 bases from V and 2 bases from J, with 12 bases between.

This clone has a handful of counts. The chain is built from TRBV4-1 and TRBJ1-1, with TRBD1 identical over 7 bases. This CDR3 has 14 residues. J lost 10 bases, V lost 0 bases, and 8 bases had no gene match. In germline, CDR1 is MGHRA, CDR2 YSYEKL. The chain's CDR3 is CASSQETTGWRAFF. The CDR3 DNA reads TGCGCCAGCAGCCAAGAGACGACAGGGTGGAGAGCTTTCTTT.

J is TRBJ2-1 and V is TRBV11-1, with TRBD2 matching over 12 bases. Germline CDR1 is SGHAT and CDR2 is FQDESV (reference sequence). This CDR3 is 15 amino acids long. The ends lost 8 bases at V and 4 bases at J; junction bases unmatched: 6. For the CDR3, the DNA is TGTGCCAGCGACACCGGGACTAGCGGGTACAATGAGCAGTTCTTC. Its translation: CASDTGTSGYNEQFF.

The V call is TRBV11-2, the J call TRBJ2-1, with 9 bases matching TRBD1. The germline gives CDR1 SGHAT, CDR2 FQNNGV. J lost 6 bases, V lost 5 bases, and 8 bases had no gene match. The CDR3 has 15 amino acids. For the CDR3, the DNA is TGTGCCAGCAGCCCTATCCCGGGACAGGGCAATGAGCAGTTCTTC. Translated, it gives CASSPIPGQGNEQFF.